The 8 T cell receptor beta chains presented below share a single source sample, sequenced in a study of beta chain features in type 1 diabetes. Study-level points and caveats: Researchers report that Type 1 diabetes patients had moderately but significantly shorter TCRB CDR3s across all four CD4+ subsets.

These receptors have no identified antigens. All of the isolated RNA was reverse transcribed, so expressed TCRB transcripts were sequenced. Only in-frame clones appear in the TCRdb table, and some are missing; sequencing was by immunoSEQ multiplex PCR. The repertoire holds nearly 700,000 clones, around an eighth seen once, with 0.022% in the top ten. The sample was naive CD4+ T cells from blood. These receptors all come from a man aged 18 to 30 with type 1 diabetes.

This clone occurred a few times. The CDR3 coding sequence is TGTGCCAGCAGCCAAGCTCCGGGGCAGGCCAGGGAGACCCAGTACTTC. Its protein product is CASSQAPGQARETQYF. J is TRBJ2-5 and V is TRBV14; tentatively, D is TRBD1 or TRBD2 (5 bases each). The V gene lost 1 base and the J gene lost 5 bases, with 17 bases spanning the gap. The CDR3 is 16 residues long. Germline-derived CDR1 and CDR2 are SGHDN and FVKESK.

This clone was detected a few times. The chain recombines TRBV27 with TRBJ1-1, with D uncertain. This CDR3 region has 14 residues. The V and J ends lost 4 bases and 3 bases respectively, with 12 bases between them. CDR1 and CDR2 from the germline V gene are MNHEY and SMNVEV (reference sequence). CDR3 protein: CASSSYGTYTEAFF. CDR3 sequence (DNA): TGTGCCAGCAGTTCCTACGGTACGTACACTGAAGCTTTCTTT.

This clone appeared a few times. The V gene is TRBV7-9, the J gene TRBJ1-2; TRBD1 matches at 8 bases. V lost 3 bases and J lost 4; bases outside the gene matches: 4. Germline loops: CDR1 SEHNR, CDR2 FQNEAQ (reference sequence). This CDR3 comprises 14 residues. As DNA, the CDR3 is TGTGCCAGCAGCTTCGCGGACAGGGCCTATGGCTACACCTTC. This sequence encodes CASSFADRAYGYTF.

V gene TRBV9 combines with J gene TRBJ1-2; TRBD1 aligns across 7 bases. This CDR3 contains 14 residues. V gave up 5 bases and J gave up 7 bases; unmatched junction bases: 11. Germline V gives CDR1 SGDLS, CDR2 YYNGEE. The CDR3 spells CASSFTEGAGGYTF. CDR3 DNA: TGTGCCAGCAGTTTTACAGAGGGGGCTGGTGGCTACACCTTC.

This clone was observed a single time. J is TRBJ1-1 and V is TRBV7-2; D might be TRBD1 (5 bases). Germline V gives CDR1 SGHTA, CDR2 FQGNSA. The CDR3 length is 14 residues. Trimming left V 3 bases short and J 3 bases short, with 11 bases between. CDR3 sequence reads: CASSFQGGDTEAFF. Here the CDR3 DNA reads TGTGCCAGCAGCTTTCAGGGCGGAGACACTGAAGCTTTCTTT.

This clone showed up just a few times. The V and J genes are TRBV18 and TRBJ1-2, with TRBD1 matching 12 bases. The junction had 7 bases not matched to a gene; V was cut back by 5 bases and J by 6 bases. The CDR3 has 15 amino acids. The germline CDR1 and CDR2 sequences are KGHSH and LQKENI. The chain's CDR3 is CASSTGQGANDGYTF. DNA of the CDR3: TGTGCCAGCTCAACGGGACAGGGGGCAAACGATGGCTACACCTTC.

The chain combines TRBV2 with TRBJ1-6; D may be TRBD1 (5 bases). The CDR3 runs 15 residues. Trimming cost V 3 bases and J 5 bases, with 11 bases left between them. Looked up from germline, CDR1 is SNHLY and CDR2 is FYNNEI. Here the CDR3 DNA reads TGTGCCAGCAGTGAGTCAGGGCTCAATAATTCACCCCTCCACTTT. Amino acid sequence: CASSESGLNNSPLHF.

The chain is built from TRBV10-2 and TRBJ2-3; D unresolved. The germline V gene encodes CDR1 WSHSY and CDR2 SAAADI. The CDR3 length is 11 residues. V lost 10 bases and J 6 bases, leaving 11 bases between the germline ends. CDR3: CATRLSDTQYF. DNA of the CDR3: TGCGCCACCAGGTTATCGGATACGCAGTATTTT.